The clone carrying this T cell receptor beta chain was seen a few times. Its target is unknown. TCRdb fed the reads into MiXCR, producing one record per CDR3 protein. The repertoire includes 900,000 to 950,000 distinct CDR3 sequences, more than 25% of them detected once, and over 13% sits in the top ten. These data are taken from a study of T cell repertoires in cytomegalovirus infection. Study-level information: The public TCR beta signatures pointed to both CMV infection and matching HLA type.

V lost 3 bases and J 6 bases, leaving 11 bases between the germline ends. The CDR3 extends over 14 amino acids. Germline CDR1 and CDR2: SGHVS and FQNEAQ. General study findings and limits: HLA-C-restricted CMV-specific TCR beta clonotypes prevailed in the ex vivo response.

The receptor was derived from a human donor in good health (CMV status not recorded). Some clones in this sample may be carry-over from other donors' samples. The sample was cultured CD8+ T cells from PBMCs, taken from culture after CMV antigen stimulation. The chain couples TRBV7-8 to TRBJ1-4, with a weak D call TRBD1 (5 bases). In DNA form, the CDR3 reads TGTGCCAGCAGCTTTTGGGAGGGGCATGAAAAACTGTTTTTT. Its protein product is CASSFWEGHEKLFF.